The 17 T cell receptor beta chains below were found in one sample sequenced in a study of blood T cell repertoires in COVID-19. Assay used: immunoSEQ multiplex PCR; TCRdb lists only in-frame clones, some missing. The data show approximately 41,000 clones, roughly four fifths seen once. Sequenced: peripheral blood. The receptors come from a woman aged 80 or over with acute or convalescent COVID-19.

The CDR3 DNA is TGTGCCAGCAGCTTAACACAGGGGAATTCACCCCTCCACTTT. This codes for CASSLTQGNSPLHF. The rearrangement links TRBV7-9 to TRBJ1-6, with 7 bases lining up with TRBD1. This CDR3 comprises 14 residues. Per germline, CDR1 SEHNR and CDR2 FQNEAQ (reference sequence). The trim removed 2 bases at V and 7 bases at J, leaving 2 bases unmatched.

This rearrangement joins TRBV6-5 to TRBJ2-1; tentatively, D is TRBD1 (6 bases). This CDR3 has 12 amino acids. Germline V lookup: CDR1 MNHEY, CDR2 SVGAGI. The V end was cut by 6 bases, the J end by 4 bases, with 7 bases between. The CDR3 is CASRGGYNEQFF. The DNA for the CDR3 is TGTGCCAGCAGAGGGGGTTACAATGAGCAGTTCTTC.

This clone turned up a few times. Here the CDR3 reads CASSPGQGARYEQYF. Here the CDR3 DNA reads TGTGCCAGCAGCCCCGGACAGGGGGCGCGGTACGAGCAGTACTTC. The chain uses TRBV7-9 and TRBJ2-7, with 11 bases fitting TRBD1. CDR3 length: 15 amino acids. J was trimmed by 4 bases and V by 5 bases; bases with no gene match: 7. Germline CDR1 is SEHNR and CDR2 is FQNEAQ (reference sequence).

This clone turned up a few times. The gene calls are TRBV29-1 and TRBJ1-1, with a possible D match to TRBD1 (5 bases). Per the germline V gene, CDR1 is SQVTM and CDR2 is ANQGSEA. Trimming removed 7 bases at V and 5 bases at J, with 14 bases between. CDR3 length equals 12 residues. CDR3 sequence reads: CSAEGPGTEAFF. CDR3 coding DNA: TGCAGCGCTGAGGGTCCAGGGACTGAAGCTTTCTTT.

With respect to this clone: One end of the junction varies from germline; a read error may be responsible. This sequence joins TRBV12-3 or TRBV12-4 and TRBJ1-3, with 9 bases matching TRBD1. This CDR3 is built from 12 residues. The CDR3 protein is CASSLGWDRDDF. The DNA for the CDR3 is TGTGCCAGCAGTTTAGGATGGGACAGGGATGATTTT.

DNA for the CDR3: TGTGCCAGCACCAACCTCAGGGGAGTGGGCAATGAGCAGTTCTTC. This gives the protein CASTNLRGVGNEQFF. The genes are TRBV6-5 and TRBJ2-1; possibly TRBD1 for D (6 bases). The CDR3 totals 15 residues. Germline V gene sequence: CDR1 MNHEY, CDR2 SVGAGI. The V gene lost 7 bases and the J gene lost 6 bases, with 19 bases spanning the gap.

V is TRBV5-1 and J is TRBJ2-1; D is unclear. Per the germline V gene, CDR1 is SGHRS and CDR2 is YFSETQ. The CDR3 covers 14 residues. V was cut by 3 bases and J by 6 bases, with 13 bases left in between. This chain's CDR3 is CASSSSASINEQFF. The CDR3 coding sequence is TGCGCCAGCAGCTCCTCTGCCTCTATCAATGAGCAGTTCTTC.

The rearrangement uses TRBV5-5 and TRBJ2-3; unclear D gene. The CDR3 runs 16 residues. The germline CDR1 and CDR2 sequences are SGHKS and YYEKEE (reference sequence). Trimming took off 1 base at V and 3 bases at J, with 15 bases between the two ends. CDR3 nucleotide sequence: TGTGCCAGCAGCTTGCCCCTTCTAGATGAAACAGATACGCAGTATTTT. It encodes CASSLPLLDETDTQYF.

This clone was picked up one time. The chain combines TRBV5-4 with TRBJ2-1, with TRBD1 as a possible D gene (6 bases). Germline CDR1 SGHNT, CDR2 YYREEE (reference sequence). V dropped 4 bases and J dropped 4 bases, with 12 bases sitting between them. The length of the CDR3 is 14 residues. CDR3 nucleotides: TGTGCCAGCAGCCAGCAGACAGGTTACAATGAGCAGTTCTTC. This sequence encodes CASSQQTGYNEQFF.

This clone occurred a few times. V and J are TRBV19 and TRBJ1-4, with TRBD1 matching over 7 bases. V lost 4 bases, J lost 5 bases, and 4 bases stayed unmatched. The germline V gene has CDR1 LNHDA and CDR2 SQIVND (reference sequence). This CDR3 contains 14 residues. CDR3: CASSNRGNNEKLFF. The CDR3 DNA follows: TGTGCCAGTAGTAACAGGGGTAACAATGAAAAACTGTTTTTT.

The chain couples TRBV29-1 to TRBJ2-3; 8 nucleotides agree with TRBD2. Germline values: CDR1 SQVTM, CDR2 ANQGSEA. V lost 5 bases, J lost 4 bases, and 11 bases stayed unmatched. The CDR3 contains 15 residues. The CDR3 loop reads CSVPPGLDNPDTQYF. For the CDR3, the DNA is TGCAGCGTTCCACCGGGACTAGATAATCCAGATACGCAGTATTTT.

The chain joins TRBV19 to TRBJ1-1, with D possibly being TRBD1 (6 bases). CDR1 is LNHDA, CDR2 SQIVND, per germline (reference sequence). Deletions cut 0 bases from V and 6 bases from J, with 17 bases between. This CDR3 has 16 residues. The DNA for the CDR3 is TGTGCCAGTAGTATAGATGGGGGCCGAAGGGTGGCTGAAGCTTTCTTT. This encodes CASSIDGGRRVAEAFF.

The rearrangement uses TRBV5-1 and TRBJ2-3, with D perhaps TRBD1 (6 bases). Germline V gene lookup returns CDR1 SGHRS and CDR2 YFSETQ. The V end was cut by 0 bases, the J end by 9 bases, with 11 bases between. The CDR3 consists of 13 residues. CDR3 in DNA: TGCGCCAGCAGCTTGGGGGGGCGTAGCACGCAGTATTTT. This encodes CASSLGGRSTQYF.

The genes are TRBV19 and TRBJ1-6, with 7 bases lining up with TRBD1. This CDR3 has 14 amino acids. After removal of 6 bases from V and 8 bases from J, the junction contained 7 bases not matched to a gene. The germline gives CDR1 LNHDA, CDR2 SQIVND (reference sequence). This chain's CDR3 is CASRQGGGYSPLHF. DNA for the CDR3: TGTGCCAGTAGGCAGGGGGGAGGATATTCACCCCTCCACTTT.

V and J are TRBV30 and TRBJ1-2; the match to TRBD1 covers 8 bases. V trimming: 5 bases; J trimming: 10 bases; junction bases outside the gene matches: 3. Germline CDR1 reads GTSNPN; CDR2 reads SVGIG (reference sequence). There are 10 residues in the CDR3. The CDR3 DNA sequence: TGTGCCTGGGGGACAGGAGACTACACCTTC. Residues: CAWGTGDYTF.

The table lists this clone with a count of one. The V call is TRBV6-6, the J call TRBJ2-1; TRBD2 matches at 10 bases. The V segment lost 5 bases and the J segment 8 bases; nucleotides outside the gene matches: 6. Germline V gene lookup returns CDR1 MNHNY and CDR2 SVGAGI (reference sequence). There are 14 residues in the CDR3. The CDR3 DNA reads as TGTGCCAGCAGTCCAGCGGGGGGGCCTCATGAGCAGTTCTTC. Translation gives CASSPAGGPHEQFF.

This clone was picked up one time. The CDR3 reads CASSPGRVSPLHF. CDR3 coding DNA: TGTGCCAGCTCACCGGGCAGGGTTTCACCCCTCCACTTT. The V call is TRBV18, the J call TRBJ1-6, with D perhaps TRBD1 (5 bases). V was clipped by 3 bases and J by 9 bases, with 9 bases between them. In germline, CDR1 is KGHSH, CDR2 LQKENI. This CDR3 contains 13 residues.